This passage covers 32 T cell receptor beta chains from one sample sequenced in a study of CD8 T cells in ankylosing spondylitis. TCRdb recomputed calls from the 5' RACE reads with MiXCR, one row per CDR3 protein. The repertoire holds hundreds of thousands of distinct CDR3 sequences, about 17% seen once, with under 55% in the top ten. These receptors have no known antigen. Study results and caveats: A TCR beta motif of eight or nine highly homologous variants seemed to mark ankylosing spondylitis blood.

Material: blood, either unsorted or a sorted T cell fraction (not recorded which). The receptors were gathered from a male donor with ankylosing spondylitis.

The gene calls are TRBV6-1 and TRBJ1-3, with a tentative D call TRBD1 (5 bases). Per the germline V gene, CDR1 is MNHNS and CDR2 is SASEGT. CDR3 length equals 16 residues. Trimming pared 2 bases from V and 1 base from J, leaving 12 bases between. CDR3: CASSEWSGLSGNTIYF. In DNA, the CDR3 is TGTGCCAGCAGTGAATGGTCAGGGCTGTCTGGAAACACCATATATTTT.

Turning to this clonotype: A much larger clone lies a single base off, so this may be a read error. As DNA, the CDR3 is TGTGCCAGCAGTCCTCCCAACACTGGAAACACCATATATTTT. This gives the protein CASSPPNTGNTIYF. The chain carries TRBV12-3 or TRBV12-4 and TRBJ1-3; D is unclear. The CDR3 totals 14 residues. The V end lost 5 bases, the J end lost 2 bases, and 10 bases lay between the germline ends.

V usage is TRBV14 and J usage is TRBJ2-7, with D uncertain. V gave up 1 base and J gave up 6 bases, with 10 bases separating them. This CDR3 has 13 residues. The germline V gene has CDR1 SGHDN and CDR2 FVKESK. CDR3 bases: TGTGCCAGCAGCCAAGTTAGTATTGGCGAGCAGTACTTC. Amino acids: CASSQVSIGEQYF.

In this sample, this clonotype turned up a few times. V and J are TRBV4-1 and TRBJ1-2; D not resolved. The germline gives CDR1 MGHRA, CDR2 YSYEKL. The CDR3 sequence is 15 residues long. The V and J ends lost 0 bases and 7 bases respectively, with 15 bases between them. The CDR3 region is CASSQDLAAGPGYTF. The DNA of the CDR3 is TGCGCCAGCAGCCAAGATCTGGCGGCAGGCCCTGGCTACACCTTC.

The chain combines TRBV6-5 with TRBJ2-1; D tentatively reads TRBD1 or TRBD2 (5 bases each). Germline CDR1 MNHEY, CDR2 SVGAGI. Trimming removed 2 bases at V and 8 bases at J, with 16 bases between. The CDR3 runs 15 residues. The CDR3 DNA reads as TGTGCCAGCAGTTACCGTGCCGGGGTAGGGGATGAGCAGTTCTTC. This codes for CASSYRAGVGDEQFF.

V gene TRBV11-2 combines with J gene TRBJ1-2; TRBD1 is a possible D gene (6 bases). V was cut by 5 bases and J by 3 bases, with 25 bases left in between. The CDR3 extends over 18 amino acids. Germline V lookup: CDR1 SGHAT, CDR2 FQNNGV. The CDR3 nucleotides are TGTGCCAGCAGCACCCCCTCATCTCCAGGGGAGGGGGACTATGGCTACACCTTC. As protein: CASSTPSSPGEGDYGYTF.

This clonotype has a count of ten or more. The V and J genes are TRBV9 and TRBJ2-3; 10 bases are a match to TRBD2. From germline, CDR1 is SGDLS and CDR2 YYNGEE. Trimming at V came to 3 bases and at J to 2 bases, leaving 3 bases not matched to a gene. CDR3 size: 15 residues. CDR3: CASSDGLAATDTQYF. The CDR3 DNA reads TGTGCCAGCAGCGACGGACTAGCGGCCACAGATACGCAGTATTTT.

The chain couples TRBV28 to TRBJ2-7; D is possibly TRBD1 or TRBD2 (6 bases each). V shed 3 bases and J shed 6 bases, with 18 bases lying between them. CDR1 and CDR2 (germline): MDHEN, SYDVKM. The CDR3 loop spans 15 amino acids. The CDR3 is CASSLGRGLPLEQYF. The CDR3 bases are TGTGCCAGCAGTTTGGGACGGGGGCTACCGCTCGAGCAGTACTTC.

This clonotype has more than one count but fewer than ten. The chain joins TRBV9 to TRBJ2-7; D call uncertain. The V gene lost 3 bases and the J gene lost 3 bases, with 10 bases spanning the gap. The CDR3 runs to 13 residues. CDR1 is SGDLS and CDR2 is YYNGEE in the germline V gene. CDR3 in amino acids: CASSAGSVYEQYF. The DNA of the CDR3 is TGTGCCAGCAGCGCCGGATCAGTCTACGAGCAGTACTTC. Full variable domain (rest looked up from reference TRBV9 and TRBJ2-7): DSGVTQTPKHLITATGQRVTLRCSPRSGDLSVYWYQQSLDQGLQFLIQYYNGEERAKGNILERFSAQQFPDLHSELNLSSLELGDSALYFCASSAGSVYEQYFGPGTRLTVT.

This clonotype was seen only a few times. V is TRBV7-9 and J is TRBJ1-2; TRBD1 is a possible D gene (6 bases). This CDR3 region has 14 residues. Trimming removed 6 bases at V and 10 bases at J, with 21 bases between. The germline gives CDR1 SEHNR, CDR2 FQNEAQ (reference sequence). CDR3 bases: TGTGCCAGCAGTCGCCCCCCGGGACACGAGTTCTACACCTTC. Its translation is CASSRPPGHEFYTF. The whole variable domain, remainder taken from reference TRBV7-9 and TRBJ1-2, is DTGVSQNPRHKITKRGQNVTFRCDPISEHNRLYWYRQTLGQGPEFLTYFQNEAQLEKSRLLSDRFSAERPKGSFSTLEIQRTEQGDSAMYLCASSRPPGHEFYTFGSGTRLTVV.

J is TRBJ1-1 and V is TRBV7-8; D is uncertain. CDR3 length: 16 residues. Germline CDR1 and CDR2: SGHVS and FQNEAQ. V lost 1 base and J lost 1, with 13 bases in between. CDR3 sequence (DNA): TGTGCCAGCAGCTTAGAGGTCTGGGAAACGAACACTGAAGCTTTCTTT. As protein: CASSLEVWETNTEAFF.

The gene calls are TRBV11-3 and TRBJ2-7; no definite D call. V dropped 6 bases and J dropped 6 bases, with 9 bases sitting between them. The CDR3 has 11 residues. Germline V gene sequence: CDR1 SGHNT, CDR2 YENEEA. Here the CDR3 DNA reads TGTGCCAGCAGAGAGGAAGCCGAGCAGTACTTC. It translates to CASREEAEQYF.

This clonotype occurred once. This rearrangement joins TRBV5-1 to TRBJ2-7; tentatively, D is TRBD1 or TRBD2 (5 bases each). With 6 bases removed from V and 0 bases from J, the gap between germline ends came to 13 bases. Germline V gene sequence: CDR1 SGHRS, CDR2 YFSETQ. CDR3 size: 14 residues. The CDR3 region is CASNPGTFSYEQYF. The CDR3 nucleotides read TGCGCCAGCAACCCCGGGACGTTCTCCTACGAGCAGTACTTC.

This clonotype has just a few counts. V usage is TRBV7-2 and J usage is TRBJ1-1; D uncertain. The CDR3 has 16 amino acids. With 1 base removed from V and 1 base from J, the gap between germline ends came to 13 bases. Germline-derived CDR1 and CDR2 are SGHTA and FQGNSA. The CDR3 sequence is CASSLDGNGKNTEAFF. In DNA form, the CDR3 reads TGTGCCAGCAGCTTAGATGGTAATGGGAAGAACACTGAAGCTTTCTTT. Full variable domain (remainder filled in from reference TRBV7-2 and TRBJ1-1): GAGVSQSPSNKVTEKGKDVELRCDPISGHTALYWYRQSLGQGLEFLIYFQGNSAPDKSGLPSDRFSAERTGGSVSTLTIQRTQQEDSAVYLCASSLDGNGKNTEAFFGQGTRLTVV.

The rearrangement uses TRBV5-6 and TRBJ1-1, with D perhaps matching TRBD1 (5 bases). Germline CDR1 and CDR2: SGHDT and YYEEEE. V dropped 0 bases and J dropped 5 bases, with 11 bases sitting between them. This CDR3 has 14 amino acids. The CDR3 DNA is TGTGCCAGCAGCTTGGGGGGCCTGGGAACTGAAGCTTTCTTT. This translates into CASSLGGLGTEAFF.

This clonotype was recorded at least ten times. The V and J genes are TRBV25-1 and TRBJ2-5, with TRBD1 matching over 7 bases. The CDR3 length is 14 residues. V lost 7 bases and J lost 4; bases outside the gene matches: 9. Per the germline V gene, CDR1 is MGHDK and CDR2 is SYGVNS. CDR3 in DNA: TGTGCCAGCAACGAGGGGGCAAGTGGAGAGACCCAGTACTTC. This translates into CASNEGASGETQYF.

This clonotype was recorded a few times. This chain uses TRBV11-3 with TRBJ2-2, with 9 bases fitting TRBD1. Germline assignment: CDR1 SGHNT and CDR2 YENEEA. This CDR3 comprises 16 residues. Germline trimming cut 4 bases from V and 5 bases from J; bases unmatched to any gene: 8. This CDR3 reads CASSSYRGQGTGELFF. As DNA, the CDR3 is TGTGCCAGCAGCTCCTACAGGGGGCAGGGTACCGGGGAGCTGTTTTTT.

Details on this clonotype: Possible read error: a much larger clone is one base away. The rearrangement links TRBV25-1 to TRBJ2-3; D is unresolved. Trimming cost V 4 bases and J 2 bases, with 1 base left between them. Germline V gives CDR1 MGHDK, CDR2 SYGVNS. The CDR3 runs to 11 residues. CDR3 coding DNA: TGTGCCAGCAGTGTCACAGATACGCAGTATTTT. Encoded protein: CASSVTDTQYF. Variable domain in full (rest from reference TRBV25-1 and TRBJ2-3): EADIYQTPRYLVIGTGKKITLECSQTMGHDKMYWYQQDPGMELHLIHYSYGVNSTEKGDLSSESTVSRIRTEHFPLTLESARPSHTSQYLCASSVTDTQYFGPGTRLTVL.

Here the CDR3 reads CASTDRGGNTGELFF. The CDR3 DNA reads TGTGCCAGCACCGACAGGGGCGGGAACACCGGGGAGCTGTTTTTT. This sequence joins TRBV25-1 and TRBJ2-2, with 8 bases lining up with TRBD1. The trim removed 7 bases at V and 1 base at J, leaving 5 bases unmatched. This CDR3 is 15 amino acids long. Germline values: CDR1 MGHDK, CDR2 SYGVNS.

This clonotype was observed a few times. This CDR3 is CASSLVGQDNLYGYTF. The CDR3, as DNA: TGTGCCAGCAGCTTGGTCGGACAGGACAACCTCTATGGCTACACCTTC. J is TRBJ1-2 and V is TRBV5-6, with TRBD1 identical over 7 bases. Per the germline V gene, CDR1 is SGHDT and CDR2 is YYEEEE. The CDR3 extends over 16 amino acids. V shed 0 bases, J shed 4 bases, and the junction held 9 bases outside the gene matches.

There are many counts of this clonotype. The chain carries TRBV15 and TRBJ2-1; 8 nucleotides line up with TRBD1. The CDR3 spans 14 residues. V shed 3 bases, J shed 2 bases, and the junction held 0 bases outside the gene matches. Germline-derived CDR1 and CDR2 are LNHNV and YYDKDF (reference sequence). Here the CDR3 reads CATSRTGAYNEQFF. CDR3 DNA: TGTGCCACCAGCAGGACAGGGGCCTACAATGAGCAGTTCTTC.

This clonotype turned up a few times. The V gene is TRBV28, the J gene TRBJ1-5, with D perhaps TRBD1 (6 bases). The germline V and J ends were trimmed by 7 bases and 7 bases, with 14 bases remaining between them. The CDR3 has 13 amino acids. Germline V gives CDR1 MDHEN, CDR2 SYDVKM. CDR3 region: CASKDSGEQPQHF. The CDR3 DNA reads as TGTGCCAGCAAGGATTCAGGGGAACAGCCCCAGCATTTT.

This clonotype was counted only a few times. The V and J genes are TRBV3-1 and TRBJ1-1; 7 nucleotides align to TRBD1. CDR1 and CDR2 (germline): LGHDT, YNNKEL (reference sequence). CDR3 size: 15 residues. V shed 2 bases and J 1 base; nucleotides not matched to a gene: 4. DNA of the CDR3: TGTGCCAGCAGCCAACTCTACAGGGGGAACACTGAAGCTTTCTTT. Amino acids: CASSQLYRGNTEAFF.

The chain joins TRBV12-3 or TRBV12-4 to TRBJ1-1; 7 bases are shared with TRBD1. Trimming removed 6 bases from V and 0 bases from J; junction bases left unmatched: 16. CDR3 length equals 18 residues. Written as DNA, the CDR3 is TGTGCCAGCAGCCTCCTCCGGGACAGCCTTACGATGAACACTGAAGCTTTCTTT. It specifies CASSLLRDSLTMNTEAFF.

The chain links TRBV13 to TRBJ2-7, with D maybe TRBD2 (6 bases). The V and J ends lost 3 bases and 5 bases respectively, with 14 bases between them. This CDR3 is built from 14 residues. Looked up from germline, CDR1 is PRHDT and CDR2 is FYEKMQ (reference sequence). Here the CDR3 DNA reads TGTGCCAGCAGCTTGGGGACTGGCCCCCACGAGCAGTACTTC. Translation gives CASSLGTGPHEQYF.

V gene TRBV6-5 combines with J gene TRBJ2-2, with no clear D. With 6 bases removed from V and 5 bases from J, the gap between germline ends came to 7 bases. There are 12 residues in the CDR3. Germline CDR1 MNHEY, CDR2 SVGAGI. The CDR3 nucleotides read TGTGCCAGCAGCTGGGGTACCGGGGAGCTGTTTTTT. It yields the protein CASSWGTGELFF.

The chain is built from TRBV20-1 and TRBJ1-1; perhaps TRBD1 as D (6 bases). The V end was cut by 3 bases, the J end by 7 bases, with 9 bases between. Germline V CDR1 and CDR2: DFQATT, SNEGSKA (reference sequence). The CDR3 runs to 11 residues. DNA of the CDR3: TGCAGTGCTAGGGGGGCCAATGAAGCTTTCTTT. Translated, it gives CSARGANEAFF.

The chain links TRBV4-2 to TRBJ1-5, with no clear D. This CDR3 is built from 13 residues. Trimming cost V 1 base and J 1 base, with 2 bases left between them. Germline V gene sequence: CDR1 LGHNA, CDR2 YNFKEQ. The CDR3 region has the DNA TGTGCCAGCAGCCAAGCCAGCAATCAGCCCCAGCATTTT. Its protein is CASSQASNQPQHF.

The CDR3 coding sequence is TGTGCCAGCAGTCCCGGGGGCAGCTGGAACACAGATACGCAGTATTTT. Translated: CASSPGGSWNTDTQYF. V usage is TRBV27 and J usage is TRBJ2-3, with D perhaps matching TRBD1 or TRBD2 (6 bases each). Germline V CDR1 and CDR2: MNHEY, SMNVEV (reference sequence). The V gene lost 5 bases and the J gene lost 2 bases, with 17 bases spanning the gap. This CDR3 is built from 16 residues.

The rearrangement joins TRBV12-3 or TRBV12-4 to TRBJ2-2, with unresolved D. There are 13 residues in the CDR3. Trimming removed 7 bases from V and 3 bases from J, with 9 bases in between. CDR3 in amino acids: CASTQLDTGELFF. For the CDR3, the DNA is TGTGCCAGCACACAGCTAGACACCGGGGAGCTGTTTTTT.

In this sample, this clonotype turned up a few times. The rearrangement links TRBV12-3 or TRBV12-4 to TRBJ1-4; 8 bases match TRBD1. Trimming took 5 bases from V and 14 from J; bases not matched to a gene: 13. The CDR3 consists of 14 residues. Written as DNA, the CDR3 is TGTGCCAGCAGTCGGGACAGGCCGCCTAGCGCGCTGTTTTTT. It yields the protein CASSRDRPPSALFF.

The chain joins TRBV7-6 to TRBJ1-6; tentative D call: TRBD1 (5 bases). Trimming cost V 5 bases and J 6 bases, with 17 bases left between them. The CDR3 spans 16 residues. Germline V gene lookup returns CDR1 SGHVS and CDR2 FNYEAQ. The CDR3 protein is CASSATTGRINSPLHF. For the CDR3, the DNA is TGTGCCAGCAGCGCCACTACGGGACGGATTAATTCACCCCTCCACTTT.